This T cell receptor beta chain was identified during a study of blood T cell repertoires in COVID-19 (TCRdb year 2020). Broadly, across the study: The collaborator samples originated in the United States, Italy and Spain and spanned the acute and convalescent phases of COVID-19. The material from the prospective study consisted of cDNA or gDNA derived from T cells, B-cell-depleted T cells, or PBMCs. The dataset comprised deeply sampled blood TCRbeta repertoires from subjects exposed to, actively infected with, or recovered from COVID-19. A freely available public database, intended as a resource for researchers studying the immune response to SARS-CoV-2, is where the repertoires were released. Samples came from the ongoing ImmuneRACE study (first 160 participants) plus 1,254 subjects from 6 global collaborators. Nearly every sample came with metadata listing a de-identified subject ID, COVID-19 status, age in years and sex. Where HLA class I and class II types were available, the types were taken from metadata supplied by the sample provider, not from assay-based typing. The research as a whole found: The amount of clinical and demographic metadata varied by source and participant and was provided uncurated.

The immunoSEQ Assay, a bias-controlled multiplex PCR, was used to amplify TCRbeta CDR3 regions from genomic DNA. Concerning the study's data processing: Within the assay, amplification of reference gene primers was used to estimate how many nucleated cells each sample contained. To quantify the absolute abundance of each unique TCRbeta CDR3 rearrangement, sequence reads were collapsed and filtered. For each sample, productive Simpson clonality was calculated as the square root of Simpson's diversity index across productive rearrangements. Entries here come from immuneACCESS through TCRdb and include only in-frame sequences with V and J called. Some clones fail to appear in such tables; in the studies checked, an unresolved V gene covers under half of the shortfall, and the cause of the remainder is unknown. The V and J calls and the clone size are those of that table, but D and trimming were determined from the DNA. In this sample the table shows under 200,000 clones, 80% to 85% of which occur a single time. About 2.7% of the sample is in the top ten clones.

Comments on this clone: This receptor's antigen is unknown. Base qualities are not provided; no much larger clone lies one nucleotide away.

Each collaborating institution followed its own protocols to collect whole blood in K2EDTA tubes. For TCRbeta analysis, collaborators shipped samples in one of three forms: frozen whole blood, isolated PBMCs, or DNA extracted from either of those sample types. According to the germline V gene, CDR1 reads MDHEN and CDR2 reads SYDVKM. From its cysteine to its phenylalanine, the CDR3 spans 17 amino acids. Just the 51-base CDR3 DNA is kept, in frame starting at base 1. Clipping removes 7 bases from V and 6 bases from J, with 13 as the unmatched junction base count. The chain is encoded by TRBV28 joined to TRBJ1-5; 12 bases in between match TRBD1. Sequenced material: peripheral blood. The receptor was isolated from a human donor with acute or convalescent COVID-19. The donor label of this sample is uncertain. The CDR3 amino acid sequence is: CASNLYSGTGGGQPQHF. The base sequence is TGTGCCAGCAACTTATATTCCGGGACAGGGGGCGGTCAGCCCCAGCATTTT.